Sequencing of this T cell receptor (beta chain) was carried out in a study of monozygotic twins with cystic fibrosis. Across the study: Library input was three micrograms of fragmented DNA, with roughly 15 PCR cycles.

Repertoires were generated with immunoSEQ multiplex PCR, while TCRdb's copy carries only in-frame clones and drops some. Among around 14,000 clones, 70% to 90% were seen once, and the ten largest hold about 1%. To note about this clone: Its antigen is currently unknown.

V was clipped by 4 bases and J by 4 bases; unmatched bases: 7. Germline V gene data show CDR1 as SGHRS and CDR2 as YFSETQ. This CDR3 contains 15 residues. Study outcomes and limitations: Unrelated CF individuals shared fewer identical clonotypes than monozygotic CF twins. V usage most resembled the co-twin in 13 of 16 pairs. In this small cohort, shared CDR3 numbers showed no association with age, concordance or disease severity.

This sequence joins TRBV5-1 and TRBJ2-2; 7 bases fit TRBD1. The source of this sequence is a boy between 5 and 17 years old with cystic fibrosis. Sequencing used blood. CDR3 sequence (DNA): TGCGCCAGCAGCACCGACAGGGTTGGCACCGGGGAGCTGTTTTTT. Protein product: CASSTDRVGTGELFF.